These 12 T cell receptor beta chains originate from one sample sequenced in a study of blood T cell repertoires in COVID-19. This table comes from immunoSEQ multiplex PCR, and its TCRdb copy is limited to in-frame clones, with some not included. The table includes a few hundred thousand clones, more than 75% detected once. Sequencing was done on a sample of peripheral blood. These receptors were taken from a man aged 50-59 years who had recovered from COVID-19.

J is TRBJ2-1 and V is TRBV14, with TRBD2 identical over 7 bases. Trimming cost V 1 base and J 8 bases; bases outside gene matches: 2. The CDR3 has 13 amino acids. Germline V lookup: CDR1 SGHDN, CDR2 FVKESK. The CDR3 here is CASSQGLAYEQFF. The CDR3, as DNA: TGTGCCAGCAGCCAAGGACTAGCCTATGAGCAGTTCTTC.

The chain has TRBV3-1 (or the pseudogene TRBV3-2) and TRBJ1-1, with 8 bases lining up with TRBD1. The ends lost 2 bases at V and 8 bases at J; junction bases unmatched: 4. CDR3 size: 13 residues. The germline CDR1 and CDR2 sequences are LGHDT and YNNKEL (reference sequence). The CDR3 bases are TGTGCCAGCAGCCAAACTCGGACAGGGGAAGCTTTCTTT. Translating gives CASSQTRTGEAFF.

The chain carries TRBV6-5 and TRBJ1-3; tentative D call: TRBD1 (5 bases). Trimming removed 4 bases at V and 5 bases at J, with 9 bases between. Germline loops: CDR1 MNHEY, CDR2 SVGAGI. The CDR3 spans 13 residues. The CDR3, as DNA: TGTGCCAGCAGTTCAGGGCTGAGAAACACCATATATTTT. Its protein product is CASSSGLRNTIYF.

The gene calls are TRBV19 and TRBJ2-2, with D possibly matching TRBD1 (5 bases). CDR1 and CDR2 from the germline V gene are LNHDA and SQIVND (reference sequence). V dropped 6 bases and J dropped 5 bases, with 13 bases sitting between them. CDR3 length: 14 residues. The CDR3 nucleotides are TGTGCCAGTAGGGGCAGGGAAGGGACCGGGGAGCTGTTTTTT. Protein sequence: CASRGREGTGELFF.

V is TRBV13 and J is TRBJ2-1; D gene unclear. The CDR3 is 13 amino acids. Germline CDR1 PRHDT, CDR2 FYEKMQ (reference sequence). Trimming left V 0 bases short and J 9 bases short, with 9 bases between. In DNA, the CDR3 is TGTGCCAGCAGCTTAGGCCGGCTAGTTGAGCAGTTCTTC. Protein sequence: CASSLGRLVEQFF.

The rearrangement joins TRBV27 to TRBJ1-2; 7 nucleotides match TRBD1. The germline V gene encodes CDR1 MNHEY and CDR2 SMNVEV (reference sequence). CDR3 length equals 15 residues. The J segment lost 4 bases and the V segment lost 2 bases, leaving 7 bases of the junction unmatched. CDR3 loop: CASSLRGQFGYGYTF. Written as DNA, the CDR3 is TGTGCCAGCAGTTTAAGGGGGCAGTTTGGCTATGGCTACACCTTC.

V usage is TRBV11-3 and J usage is TRBJ1-3; weak D call: TRBD1 (6 bases). The CDR3 has 15 amino acids. V was cut by 3 bases and J by 0 bases, with 9 bases left in between. Germline lookup yields CDR1 SGHNT and CDR2 YENEEA. The CDR3, as DNA: TGTGCCAGCAGCTTCTACAGGGACTCTGGAAACACCATATATTTT. Protein: CASSFYRDSGNTIYF.

Only one count was recorded for this clone. V and J are TRBV4-1 and TRBJ2-1; D possibly corresponds to TRBD2 (6 bases). Germline V lookup: CDR1 MGHRA, CDR2 YSYEKL. The CDR3 has 15 amino acids. The V and J ends lost 1 base and 1 base respectively, with 8 bases between them. For the CDR3, the DNA is TGCGCCAGCAGCCAAGGACTAGTTTCCTACAATGAGCAGTTCTTC. It translates to CASSQGLVSYNEQFF.

The chain uses TRBV24-1 and TRBJ2-5; 8 nucleotides align to TRBD1. CDR3 size: 16 residues. Germline V gives CDR1 KGHDR, CDR2 SFDVKD. The V and J ends lost 4 bases and 2 bases, in that order; junction bases with no gene match: 8. The CDR3 loop is CATSEAGRGRQETQYF. As DNA, the CDR3 is TGTGCCACCAGTGAAGCCGGCAGGGGGCGACAAGAGACCCAGTACTTC.

This chain joins TRBV27 and TRBJ2-7; perhaps TRBD1 as D (5 bases). The CDR3 totals 14 residues. Trimming took off 0 bases at V and 3 bases at J, with 9 bases between the two ends. From germline, CDR1 is MNHEY and CDR2 SMNVEV (reference sequence). The CDR3 loop is CASSLSIDSYEQYF. In DNA form, the CDR3 reads TGTGCCAGCAGTTTATCGATCGACAGCTACGAGCAGTACTTC.

The J gene is TRBJ1-2, the V gene TRBV5-1; maybe TRBD1 (6 bases). Germline loops: CDR1 SGHRS, CDR2 YFSETQ. This CDR3 spans 14 amino acids. The V end lost 0 bases, the J end lost 5 bases, and 11 bases lay between the germline ends. The chain's CDR3 is CASSLGGRTYGYTF. The CDR3 DNA reads as TGCGCCAGCAGCTTGGGGGGGCGGACGTATGGCTACACCTTC.

V usage is TRBV5-1 and J usage is TRBJ1-4; 9 positions match TRBD1. The CDR3 has 17 residues. Germline V lookup: CDR1 SGHRS, CDR2 YFSETQ. The trim removed 0 bases at V and 6 bases at J, leaving 9 bases unmatched. The CDR3 loop is CASSLGQETGGHEKLFF. CDR3 in DNA: TGCGCCAGCAGCTTGGGGCAGGAGACAGGGGGGCATGAAAAACTGTTTTTT.